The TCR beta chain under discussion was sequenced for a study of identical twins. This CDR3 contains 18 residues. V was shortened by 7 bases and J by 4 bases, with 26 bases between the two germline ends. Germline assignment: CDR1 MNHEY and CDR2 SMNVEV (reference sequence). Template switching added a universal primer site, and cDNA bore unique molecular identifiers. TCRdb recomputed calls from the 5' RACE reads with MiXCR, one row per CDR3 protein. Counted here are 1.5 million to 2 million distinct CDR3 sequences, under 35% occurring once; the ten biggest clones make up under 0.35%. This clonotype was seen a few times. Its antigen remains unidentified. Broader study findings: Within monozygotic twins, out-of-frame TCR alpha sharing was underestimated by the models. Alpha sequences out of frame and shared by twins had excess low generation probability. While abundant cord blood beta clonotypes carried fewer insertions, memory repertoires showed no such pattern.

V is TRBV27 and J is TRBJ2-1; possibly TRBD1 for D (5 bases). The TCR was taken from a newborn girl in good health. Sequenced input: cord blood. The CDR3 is CASTITDTTSSLYNEQFF. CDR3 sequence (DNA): TGTGCCAGCACCATCACGGACACCACCAGTAGCCTTTACAATGAGCAGTTCTTC.